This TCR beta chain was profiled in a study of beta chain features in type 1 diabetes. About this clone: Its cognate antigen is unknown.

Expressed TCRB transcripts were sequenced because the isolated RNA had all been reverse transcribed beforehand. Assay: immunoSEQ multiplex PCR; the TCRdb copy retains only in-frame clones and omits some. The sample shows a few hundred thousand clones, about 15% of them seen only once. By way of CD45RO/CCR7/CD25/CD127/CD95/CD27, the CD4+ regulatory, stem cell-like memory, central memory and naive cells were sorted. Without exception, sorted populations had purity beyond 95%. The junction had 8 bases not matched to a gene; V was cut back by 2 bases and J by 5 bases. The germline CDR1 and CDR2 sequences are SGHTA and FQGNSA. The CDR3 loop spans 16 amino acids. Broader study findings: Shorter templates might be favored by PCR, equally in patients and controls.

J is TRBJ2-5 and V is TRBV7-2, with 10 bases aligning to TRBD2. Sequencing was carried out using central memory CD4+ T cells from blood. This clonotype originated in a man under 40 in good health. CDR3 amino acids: CASSLLGLAVWETQYF. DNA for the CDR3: TGTGCCAGCAGCTTATTAGGACTAGCGGTTTGGGAGACCCAGTACTTC.